The 18 T cell receptor beta chains listed next were all sequenced from one sample in a study of shared clonotypes between healthy human individuals. Produced via immunoSEQ multiplex PCR; TCRdb's table is partial and in-frame only. Seen here are under 600,000 clones, over 75% observed once, and the top ten hold about 12%. The sample consisted of PBMCs. These receptors were taken from a woman aged 40 to 55 in good health. Some clones in this sample may be carry-over from other donors' samples.

J is TRBJ2-7 and V is TRBV5-4; 13 bases fit TRBD2. CDR1 and CDR2 from the germline V gene are SGHNT and YYREEE (reference sequence). V gave up 3 bases and J gave up 4 bases; unmatched junction bases: 7. The CDR3 consists of 16 residues. The DNA of the CDR3 is TGTGCCAGCAGCTCCGGACTAGCGGGAGTTAGGTACGAGCAGTACTTC. This sequence encodes CASSSGLAGVRYEQYF.

J is TRBJ2-5 and V is TRBV6-5, with 11 bases identical to TRBD1. Per the germline V gene, CDR1 is MNHEY and CDR2 is SVGAGI. The CDR3 is 13 residues long. Germline trimming cut 4 bases from V and 5 bases from J; bases unmatched to any gene: 0. CDR3 sequence: CASSWDRGETQYF. CDR3 DNA sequence: TGTGCCAGCAGTTGGGACAGGGGGGAGACCCAGTACTTC.

The chain is built from TRBV6-5 and TRBJ1-6; no definite D call. The CDR3 is 16 amino acids. Trimming pared 2 bases from V and 0 bases from J, leaving 8 bases between. CDR1 and CDR2 from the germline V gene are MNHEY and SVGAGI. The CDR3 region has the DNA TGTGCCAGCAGTTACAGTATCAGCTCCTATAATTCACCCCTCCACTTT. It encodes CASSYSISSYNSPLHF.

The chain joins TRBV4-1 to TRBJ2-7; 12 bases line up with TRBD2. CDR1 MGHRA and CDR2 YSYEKL come from the germline V gene. The CDR3 has 17 residues. V was clipped by 1 base and J by 2 bases; unmatched bases: 6. CDR3 DNA: TGCGCCAGCAGCCAAGGGCTAGCGGGAGGGATTCCCTACGAGCAGTACTTC. Encoded protein: CASSQGLAGGIPYEQYF.

The J gene is TRBJ1-4, the V gene TRBV4-2, with D uncertain. V lost 0 bases and J lost 13, with 21 bases in between. The CDR3 extends over 16 amino acids. Germline assignment: CDR1 LGHNA and CDR2 YNFKEQ. CDR3 bases: TGTGCCAGCAGCCAAGAGTTAGCCGGCTTAACTATAGCACTGTTTTTT. Its translation is CASSQELAGLTIALFF.

The chain couples TRBV29-1 to TRBJ2-7, with 7 bases lining up with TRBD2. The V gene's germline CDR1 is SQVTM and CDR2 ANQGSEA. The V and J ends lost 7 bases and 0 bases, in that order; junction bases with no gene match: 9. The CDR3 runs to 14 residues. CDR3 DNA: TGCAGCGGAGGAGCGGGAAAGAGCTCCTACGAGCAGTACTTC. Translating it yields CSGGAGKSSYEQYF.

The V and J genes are TRBV30 and TRBJ2-3; D is possibly TRBD2 (6 bases). The CDR3 loop spans 13 amino acids. Between the trimmed V and J ends, which lost 2 bases and 10 bases, there was a span of 16 bases. Germline loops: CDR1 GTSNPN, CDR2 SVGIG (reference sequence). CDR3 sequence reads: CAWSTTGTSAQYF. As DNA, the CDR3 is TGTGCCTGGAGTACGACCGGGACTTCTGCGCAGTATTTT.

The CDR3 is CASSSDRGRANGYTF. The CDR3 DNA sequence: TGTGCCAGCAGCTCCGACAGGGGGCGCGCAAATGGCTACACCTTC. This chain connects TRBV6-5 to TRBJ1-2; TRBD1 agrees at 10 bases. The V and J ends lost 6 bases and 6 bases, in that order; junction bases with no gene match: 10. Per germline, CDR1 MNHEY and CDR2 SVGAGI. The CDR3 is 15 residues long.

Note on this clone: This CDR3 is also generated by other DNA sequences in the sample. The rearrangement links TRBV29-1 to TRBJ1-1; tentatively, D is TRBD1 (5 bases). V gave up 4 bases and J gave up 2 bases, with 11 bases separating them. Germline CDR1 and CDR2: SQVTM and ANQGSEA. CDR3 size: 13 residues. In nucleotides, the CDR3 is TGCAGCGTTGGCCCAGGGACTAACACTGAAGCTTTCTTT. Protein product: CSVGPGTNTEAFF.

The chain employs TRBV7-8 and TRBJ1-1; TRBD1 matches at 7 bases. Trimming cost V 6 bases and J 1 base; bases outside gene matches: 8. This CDR3 is 15 amino acids long. CDR1 and CDR2 from the germline V gene are SGHVS and FQNEAQ. The CDR3 is CASRESGTENTEAFF. The CDR3 DNA sequence: TGTGCCAGCAGGGAGTCCGGGACAGAGAACACTGAAGCTTTCTTT.

The CDR3 here is CASSLQGMADTQYF. CDR3 in DNA: TGTGCCAGCAGCTTGCAGGGTATGGCAGATACGCAGTATTTT. This chain uses TRBV5-5 with TRBJ2-3, with D tentatively TRBD1 (5 bases). V lost 1 base to trimming and J lost 4 bases, with 10 bases between them. CDR1 is SGHKS and CDR2 is YYEKEE in the germline V gene (reference sequence). This CDR3 has 14 amino acids.

The V call is TRBV7-9, the J call TRBJ2-6; D not resolved. Germline CDR1 reads SEHNR; CDR2 reads FQNEAQ (reference sequence). The CDR3 runs to 18 residues. Trimming took off 0 bases at V and 1 base at J, with 13 bases between the two ends. CDR3 DNA sequence: TGTGCCAGCAGCTTAGCTCCAATCGTCCATTCTGGGGCCAACGTCCTGACTTTC. It encodes CASSLAPIVHSGANVLTF.

This chain joins TRBV21-1 and TRBJ2-3. TRBV21-1 is a known pseudogene. The CDR3 consists of 18 residues. The CDR3 sequence: CASSRPIPPGPKISTQYF. In nucleotides, the CDR3 is TGTGCCAGCAGCAGACCTATCCCCCCGGGGCCCAAGATAAGTACGCAGTATTTT.

This clone was picked up one time. The rearrangement links TRBV9 to TRBJ2-5; D is uncertain. Germline CDR1 and CDR2: SGDLS and YYNGEE. This CDR3 is built from 14 residues. Trimming pared 0 bases from V and 0 bases from J, leaving 6 bases between. The CDR3 sequence: CASSVEVDQETQYF. CDR3 coding DNA: TGTGCCAGCAGCGTAGAGGTAGACCAAGAGACCCAGTACTTC. Looking up the rest from reference TRBV9 and TRBJ2-5 gives the full variable domain: DSGVTQTPKHLITATGQRVTLRCSPRSGDLSVYWYQQSLDQGLQFLIQYYNGEERAKGNILERFSAQQFPDLHSELNLSSLELGDSALYFCASSVEVDQETQYFGPGTRLLVL.

The CDR3: CASSVGGTRSQPANEQFF. CDR3 nucleotide sequence: TGTGCCAGCAGCGTAGGTGGGACTAGGAGTCAGCCAGCCAATGAGCAGTTCTTC. J is TRBJ2-1 and V is TRBV9; 8 bases map to TRBD2. Unmatched junction bases numbered 14, after V lost 0 bases and J lost 6 bases. Germline V gene sequence: CDR1 SGDLS, CDR2 YYNGEE. There are 18 residues in the CDR3.

CDR3 in amino acids: CASSARTEDTQYF. CDR3 bases: TGTGCCAGCAGCGCTCGGACAGAAGATACGCAGTATTTT. The V call is TRBV9, the J call TRBJ2-3, with D perhaps matching TRBD1 (6 bases). The CDR3 extends over 13 amino acids. V lost 3 bases and J lost 5, with 10 bases in between. Germline CDR1 SGDLS, CDR2 YYNGEE.

V usage is TRBV7-2 and J usage is TRBJ2-7, with 9 bases identical to TRBD2. J lost 0 bases, V lost 1 base, and 1 base had no gene match. Looked up from germline, CDR1 is SGHTA and CDR2 is FQGNSA. This CDR3 has 15 amino acids. The CDR3 sequence is CASSLVSGSSYEQYF. The CDR3 region has the DNA TGTGCCAGCAGCTTAGTTAGCGGGAGCTCCTACGAGCAGTACTTC.

V usage is TRBV9 and J usage is TRBJ2-7; 13 bases fit TRBD2. The CDR3 consists of 14 residues. The germline gives CDR1 SGDLS, CDR2 YYNGEE. Losses at the gene ends were 4 bases for V and 6 bases for J; bases not matched to a gene: 4. CDR3 amino acids: CASSSGLAGVEQYF. The CDR3 DNA reads TGTGCCAGCAGCTCCGGACTAGCGGGAGTCGAGCAGTACTTC.